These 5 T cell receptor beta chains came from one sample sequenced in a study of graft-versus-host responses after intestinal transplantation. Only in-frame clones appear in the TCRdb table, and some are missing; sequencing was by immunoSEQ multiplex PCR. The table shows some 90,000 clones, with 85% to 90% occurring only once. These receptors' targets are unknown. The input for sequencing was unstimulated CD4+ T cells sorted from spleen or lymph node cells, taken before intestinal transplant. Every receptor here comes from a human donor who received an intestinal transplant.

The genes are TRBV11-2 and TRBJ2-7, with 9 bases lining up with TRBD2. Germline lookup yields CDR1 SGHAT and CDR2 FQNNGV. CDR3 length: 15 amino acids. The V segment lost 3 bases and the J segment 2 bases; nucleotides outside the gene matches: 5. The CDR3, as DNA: TGTGCCAGCAGCTTGGGGCGGGGGGGCACCTACGAGCAGTACTTC. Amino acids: CASSLGRGGTYEQYF.

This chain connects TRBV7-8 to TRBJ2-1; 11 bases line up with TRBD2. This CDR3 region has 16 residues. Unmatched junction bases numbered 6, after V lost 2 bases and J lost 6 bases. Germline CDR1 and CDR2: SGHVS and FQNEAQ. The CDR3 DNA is TGTGCCAGCAGCTTAATTCCTAGCGGGGGGCCCAATGAGCAGTTCTTC. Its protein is CASSLIPSGGPNEQFF.

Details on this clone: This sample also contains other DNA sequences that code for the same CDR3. In nucleotides, the CDR3 is TGTGCCAGCTCCCCGGACAGGGTGCAATCACCCCTCCACTTT. Protein: CASSPDRVQSPLHF. The chain links TRBV18 to TRBJ1-6; TRBD1 agrees at 8 bases. The germline V gene encodes CDR1 KGHSH and CDR2 LQKENI. The CDR3 sequence is 14 residues long. The trim removed 6 bases at V and 10 bases at J, leaving 8 bases unmatched.

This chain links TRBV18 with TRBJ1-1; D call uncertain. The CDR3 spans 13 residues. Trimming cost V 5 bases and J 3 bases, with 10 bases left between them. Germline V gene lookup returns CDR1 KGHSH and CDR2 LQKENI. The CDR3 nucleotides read TGTGCCAGCTCATACTTCGGGGACACTGAAGCTTTCTTT. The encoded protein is CASSYFGDTEAFF.

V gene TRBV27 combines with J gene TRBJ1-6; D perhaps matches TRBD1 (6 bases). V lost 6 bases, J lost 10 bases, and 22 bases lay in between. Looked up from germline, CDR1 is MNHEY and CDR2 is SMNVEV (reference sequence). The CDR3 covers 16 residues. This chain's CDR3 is CASSPSPDRTLSPLHF. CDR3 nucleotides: TGTGCCAGCAGCCCTAGTCCTGACAGGACACTATCACCCCTCCACTTT.